This TCR beta chain originates from a study of OX40 agonist ivuxolimab in advanced cancers. About the full investigation: Ivuxolimab, which targeted the costimulatory receptor OX40 (CD134), was an agonistic, fully human IgG2 monoclonal antibody. Patients were allowed to have had prior anti-PD-1, anti-PD-L1 or anti-CTLA-4 therapy, and 40% of the dose-escalation patients had been treated with checkpoint inhibitors. Partial responses occurred in three dose-escalation patients: two with cutaneous melanoma and one with hepatocellular carcinoma. Peripheral TCRbeta sequencing was intended to test whether TCR sequence diversity was altered and clonal T-cell expansion was caused by ivuxolimab. Intravenous ivuxolimab was administered to patients every 2 weeks at six dose levels: 0.01, 0.1, 0.3, 1.5, 3 and 10 mg/kg. Of the 50 to 55 dose-escalation patients, hepatocellular carcinoma was present in 19, melanoma in around 15, renal cell carcinoma in 9 and head and neck cancer in 9. In the dose-escalation cohort, 82.7% of patients were male, and the mean age was roughly 60 years, with a range of roughly 23 to 85. The paper describes the monotherapy dose-escalation part (N of about 50 patients) of the phase I trial of ivuxolimab.

For this clone: Its target antigen remains unknown. Per-base qualities were not stored, and no clone one base away is much larger.

Study-wide findings and limitations: After ivuxolimab, expanded clones were on average more numerous among CD8+ T cells than among CD4+ T cells. Low levels of normalized T-cell clonal expansion were also seen in some patients who did not respond. At doses from 0.1 to 3.0 mg/kg, clonal expansion was seen in both CD4+ and CD8+ blood T cells between baseline and week 6. The antigen specificity of the clonally expanded peripheral T cells was not determined. In the 0.1-3.0 mg/kg groups, partial responders had among the lowest normalized peripheral clonal expansion, particularly in CD8+ T cells.

Genomic DNA was extracted from sorted cells for sequencing of the TCRbeta CDR3 region. The immunoSEQ Assay was used to sequence the TCRbeta CDR3 regions. TCRdb obtained this table from immuneACCESS and retained in-frame rearrangements with V and J assigned. These tables miss some clones; where compared with another copy, unresolved V genes account for less than half of the shortfall, and the remainder is unexplained. The sample has roughly 41,000 clones on record, approximately 88% of them singletons. The ten largest clones add up to around 60% of the sample. Patients with autoimmune disease history or receiving systemic immunosuppression were excluded from the trial. Peripheral blood for TCR sequencing was collected from all dose cohorts at baseline, on cycle 4 day 1, and on cycle 7 day 1. The samples were taken from a phase I, first-in-human, multicenter, open-label dose-escalation trial of ivuxolimab. Adults with locally advanced or metastatic head and neck squamous cell, hepatocellular, melanoma or renal cell carcinoma were enrolled in the trial. Before TCR sequencing, CD4+ and CD8+ T cells were separately sorted from peripheral blood.

V loses 4 bases, J loses 3 bases, and the germline ends lie 13 bases apart. Via the germline V gene (reference sequence), CDR1 is LNHDA and CDR2 SQIVND. The cysteine opens and the phenylalanine closes a CDR3 of 15 amino acids. Left in the record is the CDR3 DNA by itself, 45 bases read in frame from the first base. The chain joins TRBV19 to TRBJ2-1; a weak D assignment points to TRBD2 (6 bases agree). The receptor was derived from an adult with an advanced solid tumor such as melanoma, head and neck, liver or kidney cancer. The specimen was CD4+ or CD8+ T cells sorted from blood, collected in a trial of the OX40 agonist ivuxolimab. CDR3 sequence: CASSTSGLGYNEQFF. Read as DNA, the sequence is TGTGCCAGTAGTACTTCGGGACTGGGCTACAATGAGCAGTTCTTC.